This entry lists 8 T cell receptor beta chains sequenced from one sample in a study of patients and donors after allogeneic stem cell transplantation. MiXCR, run by TCRdb on the RT-PCR reads, gives a single entry per CDR3 protein. The sample yields approximately 200,000 distinct CDR3 sequences, 35% to 45% seen once. Sequences were obtained from blood, either unsorted or a sorted T cell fraction (not recorded which). Receptor source: a human donor who was either an allogeneic HSCT recipient or a stem cell or donor lymphocyte infusion donor (not recorded which). It is not recorded whose cells these are; they may come from a transplant donor.

This chain uses TRBV7-2 with TRBJ1-4, with 7 bases aligning to TRBD1. CDR1 is SGHTA and CDR2 is FQGNSA in the germline V gene. J gave up 0 bases and V 5 bases, and 3 bases lay outside the gene matches. CDR3 size: 15 residues. CDR3 amino acids: CASSQGQATNEKLFF. The CDR3 nucleotides are TGTGCCAGCAGCCAAGGACAGGCAACTAATGAAAAACTGTTTTTT.

The chain recombines TRBV7-8 with TRBJ1-6, with TRBD1 matching over 7 bases. The germline V gene has CDR1 SGHVS and CDR2 FQNEAQ. This CDR3 comprises 13 residues. V shed 4 bases, J shed 7 bases, and the junction held 1 base outside the gene matches. CDR3 DNA sequence: TGTGCCAGCAGCTCGACAGGGAATTCACCCCTCCACTTT. Translation: CASSSTGNSPLHF.

The chain combines TRBV4-2 with TRBJ2-3, with 8 bases matching TRBD2. The CDR3 is 20 residues long. Germline V gene lookup returns CDR1 LGHNA and CDR2 YNFKEQ. With V trimmed by 4 bases and J by 4 bases, 22 bases remained unmatched. CDR3 sequence (DNA): TGTGCCAGCAGCCCCCCGCCTTATCCGGGACTAGTGGGGGCCCCAGATACGCAGTATTTT. It specifies CASSPPPYPGLVGAPDTQYF.

V and J are TRBV7-9 and TRBJ2-1; D may be TRBD1 (5 bases). The CDR3 length is 16 residues. V shed 1 base and J shed 3 bases, with 13 bases lying between them. Germline V gives CDR1 SEHNR, CDR2 FQNEAQ (reference sequence). The CDR3 protein is CASSLDGAGIYNEQFF. The CDR3 DNA reads TGTGCCAGCAGCTTAGATGGGGCAGGGATCTACAATGAGCAGTTCTTC. Variable domain in full (rest from reference TRBV7-9 and TRBJ2-1): DTGVSQNPRHKITKRGQNVTFRCDPISEHNRLYWYRQTLGQGPEFLTYFQNEAQLEKSRLLSDRFSAERPKGSFSTLEIQRTEQGDSAMYLCASSLDGAGIYNEQFFGPGTRLTVL.

This chain connects TRBV12-3 or TRBV12-4 to TRBJ2-7, with 7 bases identical to TRBD2. The CDR3 is 15 amino acids. The trim removed 1 base at V and 2 bases at J, leaving 5 bases unmatched. In DNA, the CDR3 is TGTGCCAGCAGTTTAGGCTCTAGCGGCCCCTACGAGCAGTACTTC. Translated: CASSLGSSGPYEQYF.

The chain carries TRBV7-2 and TRBJ1-1; D is undetermined. Trimming left V 5 bases short and J 1 base short, with 11 bases between. CDR1 SGHTA and CDR2 FQGNSA come from the germline V gene. The CDR3 runs 14 residues. As DNA, the CDR3 is TGTGCCAGCAGCCAGGAGACTGGGAACACTGAAGCTTTCTTT. It specifies CASSQETGNTEAFF. Supplemented by reference TRBV7-2 and TRBJ1-1, the full variable domain reads GAGVSQSPSNKVTEKGKDVELRCDPISGHTALYWYRQSLGQGLEFLIYFQGNSAPDKSGLPSDRFSAERTGGSVSTLTIQRTQQEDSAVYLCASSQETGNTEAFFGQGTRLTVV.

This sequence joins TRBV29-1 and TRBJ2-7, with 8 bases aligning to TRBD1. V lost 4 bases, J lost 2 bases, and 7 bases stayed unmatched. In germline, CDR1 is SQVTM, CDR2 ANQGSEA. CDR3 length: 14 amino acids. The CDR3 is CSVAPGQETYEQYF. The CDR3 nucleotides read TGCAGCGTTGCGCCGGGACAGGAGACCTACGAGCAGTACTTC.

V gene TRBV20-1 combines with J gene TRBJ1-2; tentative D call: TRBD1 (5 bases). The CDR3 covers 16 residues. Germline V CDR1 and CDR2: DFQATT, SNEGSKA (reference sequence). V dropped 1 base and J dropped 4 bases, with 19 bases sitting between them. The CDR3 protein is CSARAGLNLRFYGYTF. The CDR3 DNA is TGCAGTGCTAGAGCAGGGTTAAATCTAAGATTCTATGGCTACACCTTC.